The rows below give T cell receptor beta chains drawn from one sample of a study of Tregs in tolerant kidney transplant recipients. Assay: immunoSEQ multiplex PCR; the TCRdb copy retains only in-frame clones and omits some. The sample holds about 72,000 clones, 80% to 95% seen once. The sequences come from CD8+ T cells from blood, collected before the transplant. The receptors were sampled from a human donor who received a combined kidney and bone marrow transplant. CDR3s leave out the opening cysteine and the closing phenylalanine or tryptophan. Each record gives: V gene, CDR3 protein.

TRBV5-4 | ASTPGQGHSGNYGYT
TRBV4-1 | ASSQNQGTYEQY
TRBV7-9 | ASSTPGRPDMTQY
TRBV4-1 | ASSQGQGAEQY
TRBV14 | ASSQDLPNQPQH
TRBV5-4 | ASSRDRGHSGNTIY
TRBV6-6 | ASRRPDSRDGYT
TRBV7-6 | ASSRGTSSYEQY
TRBV13 | ASSGPSGGLTDTQY
TRBV7-9 | ASSLGSLAGGNEQF
TRBV4-2 | ASSQVREVNEQY